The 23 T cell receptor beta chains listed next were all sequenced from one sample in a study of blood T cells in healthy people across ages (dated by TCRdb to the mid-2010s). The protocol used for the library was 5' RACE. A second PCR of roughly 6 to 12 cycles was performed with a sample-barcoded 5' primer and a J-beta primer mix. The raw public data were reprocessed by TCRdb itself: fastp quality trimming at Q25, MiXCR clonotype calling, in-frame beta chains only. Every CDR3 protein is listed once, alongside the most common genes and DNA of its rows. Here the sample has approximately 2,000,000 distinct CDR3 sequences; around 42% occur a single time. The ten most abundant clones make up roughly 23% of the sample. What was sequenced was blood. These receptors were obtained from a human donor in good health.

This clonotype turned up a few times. CDR3 sequence reads: CASSTGVLSEQYF. The CDR3 DNA follows: TGTGCCAGCAGTACCGGTGTACTCTCCGAGCAGTACTTC. The chain links TRBV12-3 or TRBV12-4 to TRBJ2-7; D not resolved. The V end lost 5 bases, the J end lost 6 bases, and 14 bases lay between the germline ends. The CDR3 is made up of 13 amino acids.

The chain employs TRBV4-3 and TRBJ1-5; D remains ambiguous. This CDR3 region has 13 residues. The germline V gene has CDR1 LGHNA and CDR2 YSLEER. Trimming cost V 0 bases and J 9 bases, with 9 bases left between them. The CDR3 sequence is CASSQDQATPQHF. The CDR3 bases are TGCGCCAGCAGCCAAGACCAGGCGACGCCCCAGCATTTT.

DNA of the CDR3: TGTGCCAGCAGCCAAGATGAGGTAGGAGCATCCTCCTACAATGAGCAGTTCTTC. Protein sequence: CASSQDEVGASSYNEQFF. The J gene is TRBJ2-1, the V gene TRBV4-2; D not certain. V lost 0 bases and J lost 0, with 15 bases in between. CDR1 is LGHNA, CDR2 YNFKEQ, per germline. CDR3 length equals 18 residues.

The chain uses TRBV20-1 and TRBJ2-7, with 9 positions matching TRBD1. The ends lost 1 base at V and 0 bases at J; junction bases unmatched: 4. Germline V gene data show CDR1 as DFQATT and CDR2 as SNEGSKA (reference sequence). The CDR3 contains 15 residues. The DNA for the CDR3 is TGCAGTGCTAGAGTTGGGACAGGGAGCTCCTACGAGCAGTACTTC. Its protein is CSARVGTGSSYEQYF.

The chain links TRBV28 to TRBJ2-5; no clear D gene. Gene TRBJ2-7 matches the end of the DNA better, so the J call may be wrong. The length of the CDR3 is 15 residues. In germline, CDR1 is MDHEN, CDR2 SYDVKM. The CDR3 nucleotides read TGTGCCAGCACTAACTTTTTCGGCAGTGTGACCGAGCAGTACTTC. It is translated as CASTNFFGSVTEQYF.

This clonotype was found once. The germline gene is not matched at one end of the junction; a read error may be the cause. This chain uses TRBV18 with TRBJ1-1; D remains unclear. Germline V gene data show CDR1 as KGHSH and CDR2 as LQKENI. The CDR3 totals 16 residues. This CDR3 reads CTSSPILAGKNTEAFF. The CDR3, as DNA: TGTACCAGCTCACCAATATTGGCAGGAAAGAACACTGAAGCTTTCTTT. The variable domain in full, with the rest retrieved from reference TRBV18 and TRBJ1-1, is NAGVMQNPRHLVRRRGQEARLRCSPMKGHSHVYWYRQLPEEGLKFMVYLQKENIIDESGMPKERFSAEFPKEGPSILRIQQVVRGDSAAYFCTSSPILAGKNTEAFFGQGTRLTVV.

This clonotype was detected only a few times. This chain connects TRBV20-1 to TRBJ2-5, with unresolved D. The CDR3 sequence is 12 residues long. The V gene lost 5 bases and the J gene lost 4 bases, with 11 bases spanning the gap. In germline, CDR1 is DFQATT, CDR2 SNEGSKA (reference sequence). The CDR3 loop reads CSAPILSETQYF. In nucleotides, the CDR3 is TGCAGTGCTCCAATATTATCAGAGACCCAGTACTTC.

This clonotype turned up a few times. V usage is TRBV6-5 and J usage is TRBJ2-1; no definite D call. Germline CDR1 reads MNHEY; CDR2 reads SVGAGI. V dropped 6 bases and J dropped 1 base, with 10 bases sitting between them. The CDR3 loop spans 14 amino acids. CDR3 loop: CASSSKASYNEQFF. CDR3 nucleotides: TGTGCCAGCAGCTCCAAGGCTTCCTACAATGAGCAGTTCTTC.

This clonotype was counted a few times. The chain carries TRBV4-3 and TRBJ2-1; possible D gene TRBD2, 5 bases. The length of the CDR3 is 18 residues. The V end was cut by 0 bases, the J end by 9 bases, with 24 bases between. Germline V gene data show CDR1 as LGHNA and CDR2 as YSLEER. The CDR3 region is CASSQDWIGLAGRGEQFF. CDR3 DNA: TGCGCCAGCAGCCAAGATTGGATAGGGCTAGCCGGTCGGGGTGAGCAGTTCTTC.

The CDR3 nucleotides are TGTGCCAGCAGCCCGGAGGGACAGACCGTATCTGGGGCCAACGTCCTGACTTTC. Translated, it gives CASSPEGQTVSGANVLTF. This chain uses TRBV4-2 with TRBJ2-6, with D possibly being TRBD1 (7 bases). Germline V gene data show CDR1 as LGHNA and CDR2 as YNFKEQ. This CDR3 contains 18 residues. V was pared by 4 bases and J by 1 base, with 17 bases between.

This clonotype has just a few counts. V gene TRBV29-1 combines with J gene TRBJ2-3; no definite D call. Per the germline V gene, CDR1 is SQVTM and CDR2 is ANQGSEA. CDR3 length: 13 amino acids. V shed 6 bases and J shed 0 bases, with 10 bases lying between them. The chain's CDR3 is CSVVGLSTDTQYF. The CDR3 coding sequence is TGCAGCGTCGTGGGATTAAGCACAGATACGCAGTATTTT.

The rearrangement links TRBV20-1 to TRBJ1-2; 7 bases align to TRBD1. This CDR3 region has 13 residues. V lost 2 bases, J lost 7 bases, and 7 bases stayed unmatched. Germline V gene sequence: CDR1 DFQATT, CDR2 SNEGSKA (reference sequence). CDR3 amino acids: CSARPDREAGYTF. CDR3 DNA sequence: TGCAGTGCTAGACCCGACAGGGAAGCTGGCTACACCTTC.

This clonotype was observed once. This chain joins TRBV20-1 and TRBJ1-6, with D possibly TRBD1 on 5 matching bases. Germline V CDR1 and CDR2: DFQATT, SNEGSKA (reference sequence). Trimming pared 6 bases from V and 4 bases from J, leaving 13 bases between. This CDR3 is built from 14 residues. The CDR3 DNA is TGCAGTGCCCGCAACGACAGATATAATTCACCCCTCCACTTT. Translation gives CSARNDRYNSPLHF.

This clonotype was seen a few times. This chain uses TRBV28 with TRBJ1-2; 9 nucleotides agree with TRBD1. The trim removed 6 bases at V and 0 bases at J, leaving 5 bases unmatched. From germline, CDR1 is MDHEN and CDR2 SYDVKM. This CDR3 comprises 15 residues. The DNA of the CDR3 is TGTGCCAGCAGGGACAGGGGCCCTCCTAACTATGGCTACACCTTC. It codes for CASRDRGPPNYGYTF.

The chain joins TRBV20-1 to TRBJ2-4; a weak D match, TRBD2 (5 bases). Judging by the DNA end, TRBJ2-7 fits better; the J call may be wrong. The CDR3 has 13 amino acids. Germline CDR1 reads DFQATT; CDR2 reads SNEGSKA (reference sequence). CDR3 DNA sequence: TGCAGTGCTACTCATCCCGGGACCTACGAGCAGTACTTC. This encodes CSATHPGTYEQYF.

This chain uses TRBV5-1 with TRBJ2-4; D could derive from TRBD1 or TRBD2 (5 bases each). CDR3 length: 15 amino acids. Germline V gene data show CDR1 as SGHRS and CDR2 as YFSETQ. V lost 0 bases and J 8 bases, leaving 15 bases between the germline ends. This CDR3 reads CASSLGSAGSDIQYF. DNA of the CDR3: TGCGCCAGCAGCTTGGGATCGGCAGGGAGTGACATTCAGTACTTC.

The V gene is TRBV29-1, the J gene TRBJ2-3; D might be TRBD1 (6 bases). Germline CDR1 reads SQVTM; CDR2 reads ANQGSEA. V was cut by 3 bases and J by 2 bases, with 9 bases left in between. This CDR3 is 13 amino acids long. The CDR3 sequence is CSVDRTVTDTQYF. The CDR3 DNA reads TGCAGCGTTGACAGGACAGTCACAGATACGCAGTATTTT.

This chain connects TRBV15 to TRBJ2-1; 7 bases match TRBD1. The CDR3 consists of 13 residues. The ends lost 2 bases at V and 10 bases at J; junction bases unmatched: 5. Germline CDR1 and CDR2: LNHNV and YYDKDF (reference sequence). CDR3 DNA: TGTGCCACCAGCAGAACTACAGGGGAAGAGCAGTTCTTC. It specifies CATSRTTGEEQFF.

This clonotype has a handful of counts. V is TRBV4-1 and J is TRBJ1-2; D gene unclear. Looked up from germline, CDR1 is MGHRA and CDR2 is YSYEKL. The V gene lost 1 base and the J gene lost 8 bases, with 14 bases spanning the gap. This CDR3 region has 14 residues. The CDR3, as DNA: TGCGCCAGCAGCCAAGGAGGGCGCTTCGAGGGCTACACCTTC. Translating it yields CASSQGGRFEGYTF.

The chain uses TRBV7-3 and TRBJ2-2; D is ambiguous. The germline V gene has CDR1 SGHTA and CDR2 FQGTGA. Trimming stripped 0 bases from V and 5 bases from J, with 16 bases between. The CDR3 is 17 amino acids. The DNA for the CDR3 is TGTGCCAGCAGCTTAACAGGTCCCGACGCCCAAACCGGGGAGCTGTTTTTT. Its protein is CASSLTGPDAQTGELFF.

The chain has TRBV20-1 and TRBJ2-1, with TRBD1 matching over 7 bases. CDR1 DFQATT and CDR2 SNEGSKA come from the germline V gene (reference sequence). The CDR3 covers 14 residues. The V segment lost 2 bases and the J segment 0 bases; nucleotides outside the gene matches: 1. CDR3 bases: TGCAGTGCTAGAAACAGGGGCTCCTACAATGAGCAGTTCTTC. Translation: CSARNRGSYNEQFF.

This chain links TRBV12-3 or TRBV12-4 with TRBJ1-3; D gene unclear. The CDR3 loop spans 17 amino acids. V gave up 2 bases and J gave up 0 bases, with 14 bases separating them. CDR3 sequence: CASSLLASVGSGNTIYF. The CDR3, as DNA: TGTGCCAGCAGTTTATTGGCCTCCGTTGGCTCTGGAAACACCATATATTTT.

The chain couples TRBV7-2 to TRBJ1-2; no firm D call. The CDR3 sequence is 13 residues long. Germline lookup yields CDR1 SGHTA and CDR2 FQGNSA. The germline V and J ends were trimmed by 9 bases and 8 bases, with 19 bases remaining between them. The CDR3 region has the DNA TGTGCCAGTACAGATGGGTCAGCGGAGGGCTACACCTTC. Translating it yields CASTDGSAEGYTF.